This TCR beta chain was observed in a study of identical twins. The study's findings and limits: Zero-insertion analyses could be partly confounded by invariant MAIT and iNKT cells.

Germline loops: CDR1 MNHNS, CDR2 SASEGT. With 1 base removed from V and 4 bases from J, the gap between germline ends came to 12 bases. This CDR3 comprises 15 residues. Comments on this clonotype: Its specificity is not known.

Template switching added a universal primer site; cDNA carried unique molecular identifiers. TCRdb fed the 5' RACE reads into MiXCR, producing one record per CDR3 protein. This sample has about 300,000 distinct CDR3 sequences; approximately 13% occur once, and the top ten carry approximately 7.6%. The sample was also linked to a second study, of yellow fever vaccine responses in identical twins. That work contributes: Each twin's T cell response to the vaccine was reported to look partly convergent and partly personalized.

This clonotype was sampled from a young woman in good health. The chain employs TRBV6-1 and TRBJ2-3, with D unresolved. Input material: CD8+ T cells sorted from blood. As DNA, the CDR3 is TGTGCCAGCAGTGAAGAAAGTTTGGGGTCAGATACGCAGTATTTT. Its translation: CASSEESLGSDTQYF.